A single sample gave rise to the 9 T cell receptor beta chains below, sequenced in a study of shared clonotypes between healthy human individuals. Generated by immunoSEQ multiplex PCR, the TCRdb table keeps only in-frame clones and is missing some. The table records more than 850,000 clones, around 82% of them present only once. Sequencing input: memory CD4+ T cells from PBMCs. Subset here: CD45RA-negative fraction. The receptors shown here come from a man younger than 35 in good health. Some clones in this sample may be carry-over from other donors' samples.

V usage is TRBV15 and J usage is TRBJ2-5, with a weak D call TRBD1 (6 bases). This CDR3 spans 18 amino acids. V shed 3 bases and J shed 4 bases, with 24 bases lying between them. Looked up from germline, CDR1 is LNHNV and CDR2 is YYDKDF (reference sequence). CDR3: CATSSGQSRDLGVETQYF. The DNA for the CDR3 is TGTGCCACCAGCAGCGGACAGTCCCGGGACCTCGGAGTAGAGACCCAGTACTTC.

The CDR3 loop reads CASSPEGQRAQPQHF. CDR3 sequence (DNA): TGTGCCAGCTCACCAGAGGGACAGAGGGCACAGCCCCAGCATTTT. This chain links TRBV18 with TRBJ1-5; TRBD1 matches at 7 bases. This CDR3 region has 15 residues. The J segment lost 7 bases and the V segment lost 2 bases, leaving 8 bases of the junction unmatched. CDR1 and CDR2 (germline): KGHSH, LQKENI.

The CDR3 DNA follows: TGCGCCAGCAGCCTAATAGCGGGAGGTAACAATGAGCAGTTCTTC. This codes for CASSLIAGGNNEQFF. This chain links TRBV5-1 with TRBJ2-1, with TRBD2 matching over 10 bases. Germline V CDR1 and CDR2: SGHRS, YFSETQ. CDR3 length: 15 amino acids. After removal of 4 bases from V and 5 bases from J, the junction contained 6 bases not matched to a gene.

The rearrangement uses TRBV2 and TRBJ2-5; either TRBD1 or TRBD2 may fit D (5 bases each). This CDR3 region has 14 residues. Per the germline V gene, CDR1 is SNHLY and CDR2 is FYNNEI. The V end was cut by 5 bases, the J end by 5 bases, with 15 bases between. The CDR3 nucleotides are TGTGCCAGCAGTCGGGAAATGGGGGAGGAGACCCAGTACTTC. It is translated as CASSREMGEETQYF.

The rearrangement joins TRBV4-2 to TRBJ2-5; 8 nucleotides align to TRBD2. CDR3 length: 16 residues. The germline V gene encodes CDR1 LGHNA and CDR2 YNFKEQ. J gave up 4 bases and V 2 bases, and 9 bases lay outside the gene matches. In DNA, the CDR3 is TGTGCCAGCAGCCAACGGGGGGGCGGGAAGGGAGAGACCCAGTACTTC. Translating gives CASSQRGGGKGETQYF.

The rearrangement links TRBV28 to TRBJ2-5, with 8 nucleotides matching TRBD1. Losses at the gene ends were 5 bases for V and 0 bases for J; bases not matched to a gene: 5. CDR1 is MDHEN, CDR2 SYDVKM, per germline. The CDR3 runs to 15 residues. In DNA, the CDR3 is TGTGCCAGCAGTCGACAGGGGAACCACCAAGAGACCCAGTACTTC. Encoded protein: CASSRQGNHQETQYF.

The rearrangement links TRBV28 to TRBJ1-5; no definite D call. The germline V and J ends were trimmed by 6 bases and 3 bases, with 3 bases remaining between them. Germline values: CDR1 MDHEN, CDR2 SYDVKM. The CDR3 loop spans 11 amino acids. DNA for the CDR3: TGTGCCAGCAGCCACAATCAGCCCCAGCATTTT. This gives the protein CASSHNQPQHF.

The V gene is TRBV7-2, the J gene TRBJ2-1, with 9 nucleotides matching TRBD2. Trimming at V came to 5 bases and at J to 8 bases, leaving 10 bases not matched to a gene. This CDR3 has 15 residues. Germline CDR1 SGHTA, CDR2 FQGNSA. The CDR3 here is CASSNPGLAIDEQFF. As DNA, the CDR3 is TGTGCCAGCAGCAATCCGGGACTAGCTATCGATGAGCAGTTCTTC.

As for this clone: Since a much larger clone is just one base distant, this may be a read error. The sample holds other DNA sequences that translate to the same CDR3. This chain links TRBV29-1 with TRBJ2-1, with TRBD1 identical over 7 bases. V gave up 7 bases and J gave up 3 bases; unmatched junction bases: 3. This CDR3 comprises 12 residues. The germline V gene encodes CDR1 SQVTM and CDR2 ANQGSEA. The CDR3 sequence is CSARDSYNEQFF. The CDR3 coding sequence is TGCAGCGCCCGGGACAGCTACAATGAGCAGTTCTTC.